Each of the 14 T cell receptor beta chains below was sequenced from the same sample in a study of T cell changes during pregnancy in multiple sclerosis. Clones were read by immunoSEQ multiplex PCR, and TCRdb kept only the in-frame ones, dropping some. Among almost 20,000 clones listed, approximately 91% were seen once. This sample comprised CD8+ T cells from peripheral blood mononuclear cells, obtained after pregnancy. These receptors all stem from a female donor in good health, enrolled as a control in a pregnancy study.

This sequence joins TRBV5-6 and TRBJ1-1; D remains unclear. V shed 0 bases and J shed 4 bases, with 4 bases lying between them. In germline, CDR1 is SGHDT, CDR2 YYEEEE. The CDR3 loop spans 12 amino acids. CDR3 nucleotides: TGTGCCAGCAGCTTGGTGGCCACTGAAGCTTTCTTT. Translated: CASSLVATEAFF.

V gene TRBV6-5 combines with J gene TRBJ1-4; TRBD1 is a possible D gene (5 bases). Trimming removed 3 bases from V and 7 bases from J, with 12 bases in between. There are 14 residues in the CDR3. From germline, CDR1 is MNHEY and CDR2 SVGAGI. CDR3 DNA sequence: TGTGCCAGCAGTTATGGGGGGTTCGGTGAAAAACTGTTTTTT. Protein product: CASSYGGFGEKLFF.

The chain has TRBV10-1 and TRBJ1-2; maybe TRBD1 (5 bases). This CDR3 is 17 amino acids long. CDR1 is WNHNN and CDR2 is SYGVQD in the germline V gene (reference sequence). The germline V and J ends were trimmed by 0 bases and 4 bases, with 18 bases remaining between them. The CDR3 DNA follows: TGCGCCAGCAGTGAGTCGCTCTCTATCGGGCAGGGCTATGGCTACACCTTC. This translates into CASSESLSIGQGYGYTF.

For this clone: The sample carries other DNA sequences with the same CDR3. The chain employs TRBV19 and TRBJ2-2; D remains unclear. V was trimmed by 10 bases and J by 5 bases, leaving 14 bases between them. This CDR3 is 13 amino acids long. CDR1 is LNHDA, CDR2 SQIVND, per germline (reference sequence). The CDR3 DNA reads TGTGCCATCCAGACGGGTGGAACCGGGGAGCTGTTTTTT. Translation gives CAIQTGGTGELFF.

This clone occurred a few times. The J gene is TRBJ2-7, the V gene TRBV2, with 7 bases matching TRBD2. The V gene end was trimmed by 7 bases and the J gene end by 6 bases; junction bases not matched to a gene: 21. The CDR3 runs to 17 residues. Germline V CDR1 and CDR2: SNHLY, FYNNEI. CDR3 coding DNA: TGTGCCAGCAAATCCGCGGGAGCCTCGTCGGTGGAGTTCGAGCAGTACTTC. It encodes CASKSAGASSVEFEQYF.

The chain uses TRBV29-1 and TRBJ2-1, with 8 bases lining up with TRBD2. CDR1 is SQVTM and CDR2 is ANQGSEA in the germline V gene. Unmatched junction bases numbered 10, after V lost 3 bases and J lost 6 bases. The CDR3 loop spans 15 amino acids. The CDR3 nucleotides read TGCAGCGTTGAGGGTCTCTTAGCGGGAACCAATGAGCAGTTCTTC. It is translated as CSVEGLLAGTNEQFF.

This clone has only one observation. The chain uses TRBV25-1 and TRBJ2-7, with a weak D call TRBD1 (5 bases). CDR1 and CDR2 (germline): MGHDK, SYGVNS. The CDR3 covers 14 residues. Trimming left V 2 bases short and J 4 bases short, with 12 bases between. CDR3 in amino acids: CASSERSRAYEQYF. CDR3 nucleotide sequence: TGTGCCAGCAGTGAAAGGTCCAGGGCGTACGAGCAGTACTTC.

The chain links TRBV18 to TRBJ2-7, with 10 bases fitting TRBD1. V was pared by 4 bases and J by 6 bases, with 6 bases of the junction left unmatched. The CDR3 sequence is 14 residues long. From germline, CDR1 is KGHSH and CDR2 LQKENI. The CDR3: CASSLTGQGTEQYF. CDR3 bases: TGTGCCAGCTCACTTACGGGACAGGGGACCGAGCAGTACTTC.

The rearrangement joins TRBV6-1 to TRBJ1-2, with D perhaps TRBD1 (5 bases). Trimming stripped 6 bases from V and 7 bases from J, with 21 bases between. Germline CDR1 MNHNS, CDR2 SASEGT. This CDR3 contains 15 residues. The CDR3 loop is CASSETDTGVGGYTF. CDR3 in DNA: TGTGCCAGCAGCGAGACCGATACGGGGGTTGGTGGCTACACCTTC.

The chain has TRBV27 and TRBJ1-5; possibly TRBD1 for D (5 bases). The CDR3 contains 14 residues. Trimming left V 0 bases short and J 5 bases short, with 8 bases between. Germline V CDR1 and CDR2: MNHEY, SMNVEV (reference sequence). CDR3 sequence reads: CASSLSGGYQPQHF. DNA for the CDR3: TGTGCCAGCAGTTTATCCGGGGGGTATCAGCCCCAGCATTTT.

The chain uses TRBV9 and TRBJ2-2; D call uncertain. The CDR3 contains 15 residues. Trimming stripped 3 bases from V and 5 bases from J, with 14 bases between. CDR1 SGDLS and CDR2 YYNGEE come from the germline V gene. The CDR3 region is CASSGDHARTGELFF. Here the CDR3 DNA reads TGTGCCAGCAGCGGTGACCACGCGAGGACCGGGGAGCTGTTTTTT.

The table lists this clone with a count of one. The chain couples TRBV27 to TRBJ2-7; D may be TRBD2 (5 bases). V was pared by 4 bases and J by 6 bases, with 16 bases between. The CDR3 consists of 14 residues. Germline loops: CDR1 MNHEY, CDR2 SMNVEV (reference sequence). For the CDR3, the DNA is TGTGCCAGCAGTTACGAGGGAACTCTTGGCGAGCAGTACTTC. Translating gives CASSYEGTLGEQYF.

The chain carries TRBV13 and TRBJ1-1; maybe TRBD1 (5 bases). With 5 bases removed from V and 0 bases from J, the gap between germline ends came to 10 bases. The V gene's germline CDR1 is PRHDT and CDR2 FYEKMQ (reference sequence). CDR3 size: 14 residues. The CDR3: CASSSGGMNTEAFF. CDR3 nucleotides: TGTGCCAGCAGCAGCGGGGGGATGAACACTGAAGCTTTCTTT.

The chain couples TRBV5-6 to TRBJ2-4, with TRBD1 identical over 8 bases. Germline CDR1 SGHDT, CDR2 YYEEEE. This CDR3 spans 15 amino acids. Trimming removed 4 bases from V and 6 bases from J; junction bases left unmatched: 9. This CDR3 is CASSIHPGGLNIQYF. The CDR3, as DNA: TGTGCCAGCAGCATCCACCCAGGGGGCCTAAACATTCAGTACTTC. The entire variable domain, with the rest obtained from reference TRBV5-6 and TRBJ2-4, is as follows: DAGVTQSPTHLIKTRGQQVTLRCSPKSGHDTVSWYQQALGQGPQFIFQYYEEEERQRGNFPDRFSGHQFPNYSSELNVNALLLGDSALYLCASSIHPGGLNIQYFGAGTRLSVL.